The 9 T cell receptor beta chains reported below all come from one sample, sequenced in a study of Graves' ophthalmopathy and Graves' hyperthyroidism (dated by TCRdb to the late 2010s). Instrument used: Illumina HiSeq 2000. For repertoire sequencing, the TCR beta CDR3 regions were amplified from RNA transcripts. The first round of RT-PCR was done with HTBI primers and the Qiagen OneStep RT-PCR kit, and was followed by a second round of multiplex PCR, then size selection and purification. The public sequencing data were trimmed at Q25 with fastp and processed into clonotypes with MiXCR by TCRdb, which kept only in-frame beta chains. One record per CDR3 amino acid sequence lists the most common genes and DNA. The sample profile shows roughly 420,000 distinct CDR3 sequences; roughly 21% of them were found once. 2.5% to 3.5% of the sample comes from the top ten. The sequenced sample was peripheral blood. These receptors were taken from a woman aged 18-30 years with stable Graves' hyperthyroidism. Donor details come from another sample of the same person, matched by shared clones.

This clonotype was recorded many times. An end of the junction does not agree with germline; a read error may underlie this. The V call is TRBV6-1, the J call TRBJ2-5; no firm D call. Germline CDR1 reads MNHNS; CDR2 reads SASEGT. The CDR3 totals 13 residues. In nucleotides, the CDR3 is TGTGCCAGCAGTGCCCTCACCCAAGGGACCCAGTACTTC. Its translation is CASSALTQGTQYF.

The chain joins TRBV6-5 to TRBJ1-5; 8 bases are a match to TRBD1. Trimming removed 4 bases from V and 5 bases from J; junction bases left unmatched: 7. Germline CDR1 MNHEY, CDR2 SVGAGI. The CDR3 totals 15 residues. Here the CDR3 DNA reads TGTGCCAGCAGTTCCTCCGGGACAGGTTATCAGCCCCAGCATTTT. Amino acid sequence: CASSSSGTGYQPQHF.

This clonotype was counted only a few times. The V gene is TRBV3-1, the J gene TRBJ1-2; 8 nucleotides line up with TRBD1. The CDR3 is made up of 14 amino acids. CDR1 and CDR2 from the germline V gene are LGHDT and YNNKEL (reference sequence). The V gene end was trimmed by 2 bases and the J gene end by 6 bases; junction bases not matched to a gene: 5. The CDR3 sequence: CASSQTGQGNGYTF. The CDR3 nucleotides read TGTGCCAGCAGCCAAACCGGACAGGGTAATGGCTACACCTTC.

This clonotype appeared many times. This sequence joins TRBV5-1 and TRBJ1-2; D may be TRBD1 (5 bases). Germline assignment: CDR1 SGHRS and CDR2 YFSETQ. Between the trimmed V and J ends, which lost 4 bases and 11 bases, there was a span of 12 bases. The CDR3 runs to 11 residues. The CDR3 reads CASSNYRSYTF. CDR3 nucleotide sequence: TGCGCCAGCAGCAACTACAGGAGTTACACCTTC. Supplemented by reference TRBV5-1 and TRBJ1-2, the full variable domain reads KAGVTQTPRYLIKTRGQQVTLSCSPISGHRSVSWYQQTPGQGLQFLFEYFSETQRNKGNFPGRFSGRQFSNSRSEMNVSTLELGDSALYLCASSNYRSYTFGSGTRLTVV.

This clonotype was counted many times. The rearrangement uses TRBV6-5 and TRBJ1-5; D is unclear. Germline lookup yields CDR1 MNHEY and CDR2 SVGAGI. Trimming removed 2 bases from V and 8 bases from J, with 4 bases in between. This CDR3 has 11 amino acids. The CDR3 nucleotides are TGTGCCAGCAGTTACGGGGAGCCCCAGCATTTT. Amino acid sequence: CASSYGEPQHF.

This clonotype has a count of ten or more. The rearrangement joins TRBV6-2 or TRBV6-3 to TRBJ2-2; the match to TRBD2 covers 14 bases. This CDR3 spans 18 amino acids. Losses at the gene ends were 4 bases for V and 4 bases for J; bases not matched to a gene: 8. Germline values: CDR1 MNHEY, CDR2 SVGEGT. This CDR3 is CASSSGLAGDLGTGELFF. As DNA, the CDR3 is TGTGCCAGCAGTTCGGGACTAGCGGGAGATCTCGGCACCGGGGAGCTGTTTTTT.

This clonotype was observed at least ten times. This chain joins TRBV18 and TRBJ1-6, with 8 bases aligning to TRBD1. The V and J ends lost 3 bases and 8 bases, in that order; junction bases with no gene match: 0. Germline CDR1 KGHSH, CDR2 LQKENI. This CDR3 region has 13 residues. CDR3 in amino acids: CASSPDRDSPLHF. As DNA, the CDR3 is TGTGCCAGCTCACCGGACAGGGATTCACCCCTCCACTTT.

This chain's CDR3 is CATSGRPGRWNTEAFF. CDR3 DNA sequence: TGTGCCACCAGCGGTCGACCGGGACGTTGGAACACTGAAGCTTTCTTT. The chain employs TRBV15 and TRBJ1-1, with D possibly TRBD1 on 5 matching bases. V lost 5 bases, J lost 1 base, and 17 bases lay in between. The V gene's germline CDR1 is LNHNV and CDR2 YYDKDF (reference sequence). This CDR3 is built from 16 residues.

This clonotype was seen many times. The chain links TRBV27 to TRBJ1-1, with no clear D. The CDR3 spans 13 residues. V lost 3 bases and J 3 bases, leaving 8 bases between the germline ends. The germline V gene has CDR1 MNHEY and CDR2 SMNVEV (reference sequence). CDR3 protein: CASSFRFDTEAFF. The DNA of the CDR3 is TGTGCCAGCAGTTTCCGGTTTGACACTGAAGCTTTCTTT.